These T cell receptor beta chains were read from a single sample in a study of blood T cell repertoires in COVID-19. The table came from immunoSEQ multiplex PCR; TCRdb's copy has only in-frame clones and leaves some out. Among almost 400,000 clones listed, around 87% were seen once. Sequenced: peripheral blood. The origin of the receptors is a woman in her sixties or seventies with COVID-19, enrolled during active disease. Each CDR3 is given with its conserved first and last residue. Fields, in order: D gene, V gene, J gene, clone size, CDR3 DNA, CDR3 protein. A D gene is named only where the DNA matches it firmly. The size of a clone is reported for some rows only, either as once, few or many, or as a class for expanded clones.

D gene: TRBD1
V gene: TRBV11-2
J gene: TRBJ1-6
clone size: -
CDR3 DNA: TGTGCCAGCAGCTTAGGGGACAGGGCCTCCTATAATTCACCCCTCCACTTT
CDR3 protein: CASSLGDRASYNSPLHF

D gene: -
V gene: TRBV4-1
J gene: TRBJ2-2
clone size: -
CDR3 DNA: TGCGCCAGCAGCCCCCCCAGAGGGCTAGCGTACACCGGGGAGCTGTTTTTT
CDR3 protein: CASSPPRGLAYTGELFF

D gene: TRBD1
V gene: TRBV6-5
J gene: TRBJ1-1
clone size: -
CDR3 DNA: TGTGCCAGCAGTACCTTGGGACAGGTTAACACTGAAGCTTTCTTT
CDR3 protein: CASSTLGQVNTEAFF

D gene: -
V gene: TRBV5-6
J gene: TRBJ2-3
clone size: -
CDR3 DNA: TGTGCCAGCAGCTTGTTGGGGAGCCCGCAGTATTTT
CDR3 protein: CASSLLGSPQYF

D gene: -
V gene: TRBV5-3
J gene: TRBJ2-4
clone size: -
CDR3 DNA: TGTGCCAGAAGCCTGCCGGACAGGAGGGTTAAAAACATTCAGTACTTC
CDR3 protein: CARSLPDRRVKNIQYF

D gene: TRBD1
V gene: TRBV6-5
J gene: TRBJ1-4
clone size: -
CDR3 DNA: TGTGCCAGCAGTAACCACAGGGGGACTAATGAAAAACTGTTTTTT
CDR3 protein: CASSNHRGTNEKLFF

D gene: -
V gene: TRBV2
J gene: TRBJ1-6
clone size: once
CDR3 DNA: TGTGCCAGCAAGTCCCCCTTGAGTTCACCCCTCCACTTT
CDR3 protein: CASKSPLSSPLHF

D gene: TRBD1
V gene: TRBV6-5
J gene: TRBJ1-1
clone size: few
CDR3 DNA: TGTGCCAGCAGCGGTAGGACAGGGGGCGGGATTGAAGCTTTCTTT
CDR3 protein: CASSGRTGGGIEAFF

D gene: -
V gene: TRBV3-1/TRBV3-2
J gene: TRBJ1-1
clone size: -
CDR3 DNA: TGTGCCAGCAGCCAAGTTGAGGGCAGGGAAGCTTTCTTT
CDR3 protein: CASSQVEGREAFF

D gene: -
V gene: TRBV2
J gene: TRBJ1-1
clone size: -
CDR3 DNA: TGTGCCAGCAGTGAACCCCCACAGGGAAATGAAGCTTTCTTT
CDR3 protein: CASSEPPQGNEAFF

D gene: -
V gene: TRBV5-1
J gene: TRBJ2-7
clone size: -
CDR3 DNA: TGCGCCAGCAGCTTGTATCTCCCGGGATCCTACGAGCAGTACTTC
CDR3 protein: CASSLYLPGSYEQYF

D gene: TRBD1
V gene: TRBV4-1
J gene: TRBJ1-2
clone size: -
CDR3 DNA: TGCGCCAGCAGCCCCGGGACAGTGAATAACTATGGCTACACCTTC
CDR3 protein: CASSPGTVNNYGYTF